Shown below are 9 T cell receptor beta chains from a single sample sequenced in a study of cytomegalovirus exposure and HLA in healthy donors. Primers for the PCR totalled 60 Vbeta and 13 Jbeta. Assay used: immunoSEQ multiplex PCR; TCRdb lists only in-frame clones, some missing. The table includes about 130,000 clones, roughly 84% detected once. Source material: PBMCs. The receptor set was obtained from a boy under 18 in good health and CMV-seronegative.

This clone has just one count. V gene TRBV4-1 combines with J gene TRBJ2-3, with 8 nucleotides matching TRBD2. Per the germline V gene, CDR1 is MGHRA and CDR2 is YSYEKL. The CDR3 is 17 amino acids. J lost 2 bases, V lost 2 bases, and 9 bases had no gene match. For the CDR3, the DNA is TGCGCCAGCAGCCAACCCCCGGCGGGGGGTAACACAGATACGCAGTATTTT. This codes for CASSQPPAGGNTDTQYF.

The rearrangement links TRBV19 to TRBJ1-1; D perhaps matches TRBD1 (6 bases). The CDR3 contains 12 residues. V dropped 5 bases and J dropped 11 bases, with 15 bases sitting between them. Germline V gives CDR1 LNHDA, CDR2 SQIVND (reference sequence). In nucleotides, the CDR3 is TGTGCCAGTAGTTTCAGGGGCGAAAACGCTTTCTTT. Residues: CASSFRGENAFF.

This sequence joins TRBV19 and TRBJ1-5; D not certain. V lost 3 bases to trimming and J lost 3 bases, with 12 bases between them. The CDR3 loop spans 15 amino acids. Germline CDR1 is LNHDA and CDR2 is SQIVND (reference sequence). CDR3 loop: CASSMKSGHNQPQHF. CDR3 nucleotides: TGTGCCAGTAGTATGAAGAGTGGGCACAATCAGCCCCAGCATTTT. The variable domain in full, completed from reference TRBV19 and TRBJ1-5, reads DGGITQSPKYLFRKEGQNVTLSCEQNLNHDAMYWYRQDPGQGLRLIYYSQIVNDFQKGDIAEGYSVSREKKESFPLTVTSAQKNPTAFYLCASSMKSGHNQPQHFGDGTRLSIL.

The chain combines TRBV10-3 with TRBJ2-1; 7 bases match TRBD2. With V trimmed by 0 bases and J by 8 bases, 7 bases remained unmatched. The CDR3 is made up of 15 amino acids. Germline V gene lookup returns CDR1 ENHRY and CDR2 SYGVKD. DNA of the CDR3: TGTGCCATCAGTGAGTCGGGGGAGGGCCTCCATGAGCAGTTCTTC. This encodes CAISESGEGLHEQFF.

The V call is TRBV6-5, the J call TRBJ1-2; no clear D gene. Between the trimmed V and J ends, which lost 2 bases and 5 bases, there was a span of 9 bases. The germline V gene has CDR1 MNHEY and CDR2 SVGAGI. This CDR3 is built from 13 residues. The CDR3 reads CASSYGRGYGYTF. The CDR3 nucleotides are TGTGCCAGCAGTTACGGGCGGGGATATGGCTACACCTTC.

This clone was counted a single time. The V gene is TRBV7-6, the J gene TRBJ1-6, with TRBD1 as a possible D gene (5 bases). From germline, CDR1 is SGHVS and CDR2 FNYEAQ. The CDR3 contains 16 residues. The V and J ends lost 1 base and 1 base respectively, with 8 bases between them. The CDR3 here is CASSLEGQSYNSPLHF. The CDR3 DNA is TGTGCCAGCAGCTTAGAGGGGCAATCCTATAATTCACCCCTCCACTTT.

J is TRBJ2-1 and V is TRBV2; D ambiguous. V lost 6 bases to trimming and J lost 5 bases, with 8 bases between them. The CDR3 has 12 amino acids. Germline assignment: CDR1 SNHLY and CDR2 FYNNEI. CDR3 nucleotide sequence: TGTGCCAGCAGGCGAGTCAACAATGAGCAGTTCTTC. Its protein is CASRRVNNEQFF.

The gene calls are TRBV27 and TRBJ2-3; 9 bases match TRBD2. Per the germline V gene, CDR1 is MNHEY and CDR2 is SMNVEV (reference sequence). The CDR3 consists of 16 residues. Trimming removed 2 bases from V and 7 bases from J; junction bases left unmatched: 10. CDR3 DNA sequence: TGTGCCAGCAGTTTAAGCCGAGCGGGGGGCCGTCATACGCAGTATTTT. This gives the protein CASSLSRAGGRHTQYF.

The chain is built from TRBV5-8 and TRBJ2-7; TRBD1 matches 8 bases. J was trimmed by 4 bases and V by 2 bases; bases with no gene match: 5. CDR3 size: 14 residues. Germline-derived CDR1 and CDR2 are SGHTS and YDEGEE. The CDR3 sequence is CASSLRTGPYEQYF. In DNA, the CDR3 is TGTGCCAGCAGCTTAAGGACAGGGCCGTACGAGCAGTACTTC.